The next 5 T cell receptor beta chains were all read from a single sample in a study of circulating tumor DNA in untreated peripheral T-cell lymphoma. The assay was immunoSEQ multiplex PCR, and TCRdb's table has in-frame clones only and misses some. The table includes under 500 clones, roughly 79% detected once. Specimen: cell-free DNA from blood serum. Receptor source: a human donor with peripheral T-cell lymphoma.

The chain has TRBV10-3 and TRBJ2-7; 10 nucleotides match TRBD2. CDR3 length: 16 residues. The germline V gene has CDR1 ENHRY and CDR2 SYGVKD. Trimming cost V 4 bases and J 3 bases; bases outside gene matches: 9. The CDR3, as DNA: TGTGCCATCAGTGGGAGCGGGAGGGAACTCAACTACGAGCAGTACTTC. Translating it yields CAISGSGRELNYEQYF.

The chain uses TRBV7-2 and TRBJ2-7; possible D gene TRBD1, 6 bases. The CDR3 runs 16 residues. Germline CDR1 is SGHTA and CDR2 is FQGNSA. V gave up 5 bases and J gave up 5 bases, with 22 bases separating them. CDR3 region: CASSPRGGPAVDEQYF. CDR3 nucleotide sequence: TGTGCCAGCAGCCCCCGAGGGGGACCCGCCGTAGACGAGCAGTACTTC.

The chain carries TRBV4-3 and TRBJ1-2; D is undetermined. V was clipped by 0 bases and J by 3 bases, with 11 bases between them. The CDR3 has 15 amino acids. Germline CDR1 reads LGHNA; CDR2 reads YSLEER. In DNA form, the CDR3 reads TGCGCCAGCAGCCAAGATCTAGGCAGCTACTATGGCTACACCTTC. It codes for CASSQDLGSYYGYTF.

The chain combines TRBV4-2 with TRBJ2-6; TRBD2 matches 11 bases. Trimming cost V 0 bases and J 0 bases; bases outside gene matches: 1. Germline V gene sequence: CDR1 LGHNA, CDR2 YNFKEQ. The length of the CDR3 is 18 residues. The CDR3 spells CASSQDGTSGSGANVLTF. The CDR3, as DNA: TGTGCCAGCAGCCAAGATGGGACTAGCGGCTCTGGGGCCAACGTCCTGACTTTC.

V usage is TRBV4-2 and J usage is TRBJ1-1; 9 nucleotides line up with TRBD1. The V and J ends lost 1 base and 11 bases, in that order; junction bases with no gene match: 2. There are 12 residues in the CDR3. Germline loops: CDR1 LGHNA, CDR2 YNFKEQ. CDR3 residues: CASSQGTGEAFF. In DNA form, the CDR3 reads TGTGCCAGCAGCCAAGGGACAGGGGAGGCTTTCTTT.